The subject of this entry is one T cell receptor (beta chain). The antigen is not known. The same CDR3 also results from other DNA sequences found in this sample. The germline V and J ends were trimmed by 2 bases and 2 bases, with 7 bases remaining between them. The CDR3 has 13 residues. In germline, CDR1 is MGHRA, CDR2 YSYEKL. The sample is drawn from a study of shared clonotypes between healthy human individuals. Deep was the level used in running the assay. Sequencing used immunoSEQ multiplex PCR; TCRdb keeps in-frame clones, though not all of them. Among some 700,000 clones listed, about 90% were seen once. Study-wide results and caveats: Only a few donors were included, so the genetic and exposure-history diversity represented was limited. In contrast to clonotypes shared by all four donors, non-shared clonotypes had lower generation probabilities.

CD45RO+ cells and CCR7-negative CD45RA+ TemRA cells were combined as CD8 memory. The origin of this receptor is a man younger than 35 in good health. Some clones in this sample may be carry-over from other donors' samples. This rearrangement joins TRBV4-1 to TRBJ2-7; no reliable D call. Sequencing was carried out using memory CD8+ T cells from PBMCs. Subset specified: CD45RO+ cells pooled with CCR7-negative TemRA cells. Here the CDR3 reads CASSQSLAYEQYF. CDR3 in DNA: TGCGCCAGCAGCCAAAGCTTAGCCTACGAGCAGTACTTC.